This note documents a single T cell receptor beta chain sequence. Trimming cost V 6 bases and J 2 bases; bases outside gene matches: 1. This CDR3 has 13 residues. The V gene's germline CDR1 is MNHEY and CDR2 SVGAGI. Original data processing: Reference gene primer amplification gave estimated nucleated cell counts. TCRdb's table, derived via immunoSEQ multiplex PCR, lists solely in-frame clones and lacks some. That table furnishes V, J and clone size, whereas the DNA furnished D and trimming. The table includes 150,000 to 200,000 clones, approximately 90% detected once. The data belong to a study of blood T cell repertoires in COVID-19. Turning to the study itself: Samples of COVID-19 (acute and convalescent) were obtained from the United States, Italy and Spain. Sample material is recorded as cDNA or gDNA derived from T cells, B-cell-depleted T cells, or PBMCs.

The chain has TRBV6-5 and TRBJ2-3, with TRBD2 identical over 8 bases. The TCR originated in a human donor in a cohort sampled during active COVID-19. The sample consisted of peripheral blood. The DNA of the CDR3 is TGTGCCAGCAGGCGGGGGGTCACAGATACGCAGTATTTT. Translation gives CASRRGVTDTQYF.